Each of the 3 T cell receptor beta chains below was sequenced from the same sample in a study of blood T cell repertoires in COVID-19. Using immunoSEQ multiplex PCR, the repertoire was profiled, and TCRdb retains in-frame clones only, with some absent. The data contain approximately 120,000 clones, roughly 85% of them singletons. Sample: peripheral blood. All receptors derive from an elderly woman with COVID-19, enrolled during active disease.

CDR3: CASSSGTGSTGELFF. DNA of the CDR3: TGTGCCAGCTCATCCGGGACAGGGAGTACCGGGGAGCTGTTTTTT. The chain carries TRBV18 and TRBJ2-2; 9 bases align to TRBD1. Germline CDR1 is KGHSH and CDR2 is LQKENI. The CDR3 totals 15 residues. V lost 5 bases and J lost 5; bases outside the gene matches: 6.

The chain has TRBV5-1 and TRBJ2-7; TRBD2 matches at 8 bases. The germline CDR1 and CDR2 sequences are SGHRS and YFSETQ. This CDR3 spans 14 amino acids. Trimming cost V 6 bases and J 6 bases; bases outside gene matches: 11. This CDR3 reads CASTTIPGGPEQYF. The CDR3 nucleotides are TGCGCCAGCACCACAATCCCGGGGGGGCCCGAGCAGTACTTC.

This clone was seen only once. This sequence joins TRBV28 and TRBJ2-1; 7 nucleotides agree with TRBD2. The CDR3 runs to 15 residues. Trimming removed 5 bases from V and 6 bases from J; junction bases left unmatched: 10. Germline CDR1 is MDHEN and CDR2 is SYDVKM. CDR3 bases: TGTGCCAGCAGTCGAGAGGCTAGCGGAGTCAATGAGCAGTTCTTC. Translated, it gives CASSREASGVNEQFF.